This TCR beta chain appears in the sequencing data of a study of prognosis after radiotherapy for stage I lung cancer (dated by TCRdb to about 2021). In the study overall: Between April 2018 and early 2019, around 20 patients with stage I NSCLC were enrolled in Nanjing, China. Oligometastatic NSCLC after surgical resection of the primary tumor was present in roughly 5 patients, while newly diagnosed primary stage I lung tumors were present in 11 to 15. All patients were regarded as medically inoperable, because of comorbidities in about eleven patients and refusal of surgery in roughly seven patients. The cohort comprised fewer than 15 men and 5 or 6 women with a median age of around 70 years, ranging from roughly 53 to 85 years. Tumor histology was squamous cell carcinoma in several patients and adenocarcinoma in some 13. SBRT was delivered in 3 to 5 fractions with a biologically effective dose of at least 100 Gy, and image-guided IMRT or VMAT was used for delivery. No patient received concurrent therapy alongside SBRT. Four of the 19 patients developed distant metastases after SBRT, at a median of around seven months; the other 15 showed no significant progression. This study profiled peripheral blood TCR beta repertoires from stage I NSCLC patients before and after stereotactic body radiotherapy and linked the repertoires to distant failure. For each of the 20 or so patients, one blood sample was taken before SBRT and one after, so the study sequenced about 38 samples in total.

Two rounds of multiplex PCR were used to amplify the TCR beta CDR3 region from genomic DNA. In the first PCR round, primers specific to each TRBV and TRBJ gene were used, and the primer sequences were filed in Chinese patent CN105087789A. Universal primers were used in the second round of PCR. The Roche High Pure PCR Template Preparation Kit was used to extract genomic DNA from frozen PBMCs. Libraries were sequenced paired-end with 151 bp reads on an Illumina HiSeq 3000. Per the source publication's procedure: Raw reads lacking the multiplex PCR primer sequences were removed with CutAdapt. PEAR was used to merge high-quality paired reads into contigs. By aligning each contig to reference sequences, MiXCR assigned the TRB V, D and J gene segments to that contig. To remove sequencing errors, CDR3 sequences were clustered according to base quality and sequence similarity. Diversity was measured as Shannon entropy normalized by the natural log of productive TCR sequence number. To get clonality, Shannon entropy was divided by the natural log of the number of unique clonotypes, and that result was subtracted from one. Using the Youden index from ROC curves, the researchers picked the repertoire-metric cut-offs for progression-free survival, and all analyses were carried out in R 3.5.3. Starting from the raw public reads, TCRdb applied fastp trimming at Q25, assembled clones with MiXCR and retained in-frame beta chains. Each CDR3 protein appears once, grouped with its most common genes and DNA. V and J calls and clone size were set by TCRdb, not the authors. The sample table contains approximately 25,000 distinct CDR3 sequences; only one count was recorded for approximately 44% of them. The top ten constitute roughly a third of the sample.

A remark on this clonotype: Its antigen specificity is not known. No qualities accompany the bases; no much larger clone lies one base away.

V and J are truncated by 8 bases and 0 bases respectively, leaving an intervening sequence of 16 bases. CDR1 MDHEN and CDR2 SYDVKM are derived from the germline V gene. From cysteine to phenylalanine, the CDR3 is 15 amino acids long. This entry keeps only the CDR3 DNA: 45 bases, framed from base 1. All patients had node-negative disease on CT and PET/CT, and none had a history of other malignancies or had previously received chemotherapy or radiotherapy. About 6.3 milliliters of peripheral venous blood were drawn into EDTA tubes at each of two time points. Ficoll-Paque Plus density-gradient centrifugation was used to isolate PBMCs. Immediately after collection, samples were stored at -80 degrees C until analysis. What the research found in general, with its limitations: No adjustment for multiple comparisons was applied to any of the reported P values. Post-SBRT Shannon entropy and its change from baseline were lower in patients who developed distant metastases; baseline Shannon entropy was not associated with metastases. A decrease in unique TCR clone counts was observed after SBRT (median 10,088 before versus around 6,900 after; Wilcoxon paired P=0.011). Limitations of the study included a small cohort and short follow-up, and the study findings need independent validation. TRBV and TRBJ usage frequencies reportedly differed by metastasis status, in two V genes at baseline and in eight or nine V and two J genes after SBRT. No determination of tumor specificity was made for expanded TCR clones.

This receptor was identified in a donor aged 50 or older with non-small cell lung cancer. This specimen consisted of PBMCs, obtained before or after stereotactic body radiation therapy (not recorded which). The chain uses TRBV28 and TRBJ1-2, with no confident D gene call. In nucleotide form, the sequence is TGTGCCAGCTACAGCGGATCTTTCCCTAACTATGGCTACACCTTC. This codes for CASYSGSFPNYGYTF.